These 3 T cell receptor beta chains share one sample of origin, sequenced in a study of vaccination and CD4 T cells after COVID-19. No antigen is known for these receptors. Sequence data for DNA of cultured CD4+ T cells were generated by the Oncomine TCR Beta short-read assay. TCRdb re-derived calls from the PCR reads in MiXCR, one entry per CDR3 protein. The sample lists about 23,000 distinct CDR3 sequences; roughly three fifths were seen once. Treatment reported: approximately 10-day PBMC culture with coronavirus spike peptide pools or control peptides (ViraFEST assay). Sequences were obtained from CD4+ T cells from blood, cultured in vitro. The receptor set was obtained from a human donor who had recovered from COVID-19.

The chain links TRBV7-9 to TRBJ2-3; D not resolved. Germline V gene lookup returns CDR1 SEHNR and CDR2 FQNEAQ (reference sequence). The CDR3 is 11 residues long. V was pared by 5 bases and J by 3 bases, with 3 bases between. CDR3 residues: CASSMTDTQYF. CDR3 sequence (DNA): TGTGCCAGCAGCATGACAGATACGCAGTATTTT.

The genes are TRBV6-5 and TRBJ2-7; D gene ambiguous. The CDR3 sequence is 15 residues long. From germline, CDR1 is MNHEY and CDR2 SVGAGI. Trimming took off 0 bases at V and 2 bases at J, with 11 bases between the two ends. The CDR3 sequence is CASSYSAVLTYEQYF. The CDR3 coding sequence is TGTGCCAGCAGTTACTCCGCAGTCCTGACCTACGAGCAGTACTTC.

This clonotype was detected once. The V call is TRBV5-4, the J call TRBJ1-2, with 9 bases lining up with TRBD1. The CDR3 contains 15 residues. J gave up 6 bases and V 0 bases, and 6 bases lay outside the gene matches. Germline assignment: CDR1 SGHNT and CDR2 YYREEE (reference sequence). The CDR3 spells CASSLALTGGHGYTF. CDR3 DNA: TGTGCCAGCAGCTTGGCCCTGACAGGGGGGCATGGCTACACCTTC.